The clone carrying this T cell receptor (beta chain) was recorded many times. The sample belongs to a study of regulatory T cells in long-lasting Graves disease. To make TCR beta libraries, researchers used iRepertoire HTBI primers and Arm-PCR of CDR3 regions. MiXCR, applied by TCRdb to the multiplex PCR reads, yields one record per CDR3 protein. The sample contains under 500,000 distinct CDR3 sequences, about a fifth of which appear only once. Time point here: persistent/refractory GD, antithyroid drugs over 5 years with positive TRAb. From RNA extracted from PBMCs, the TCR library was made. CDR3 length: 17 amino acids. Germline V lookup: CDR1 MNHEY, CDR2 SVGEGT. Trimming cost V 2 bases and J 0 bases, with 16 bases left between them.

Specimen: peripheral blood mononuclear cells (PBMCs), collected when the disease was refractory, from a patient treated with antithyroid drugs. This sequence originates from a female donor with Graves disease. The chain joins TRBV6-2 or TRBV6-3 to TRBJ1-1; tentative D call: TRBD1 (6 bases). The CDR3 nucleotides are TGTGCCAGCAGTTACCTTGAACAGGGTCTCGTGAACACTGAAGCTTTCTTT. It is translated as CASSYLEQGLVNTEAFF.